This T cell receptor beta chain is from a study of blood T cell repertoires in COVID-19. On the study more broadly: The study drew acute and convalescent COVID-19 samples from the United States, Italy and Spain. From T cells, B-cell-depleted T cells, or PBMCs came the material, which was cDNA or gDNA.

Authors' data handling: From reference gene primer amplification, estimates of nucleated cell counts were derived. Only in-frame clones appear in the TCRdb table, and some are missing; sequencing was by immunoSEQ multiplex PCR. That table furnishes V, J and clone size, whereas the DNA furnished D and trimming. The sample has roughly 65,000 clones, roughly 92% seen once. V was shortened by 5 bases and J by 6 bases, with 30 bases between the two germline ends. This CDR3 comprises 19 residues. Germline V lookup: CDR1 MNHNY, CDR2 SVGAGI (reference sequence). The source material was peripheral blood. This clonotype was obtained from an older man with active COVID-19. The chain has TRBV6-6 and TRBJ2-3; weak D call: TRBD2 (6 bases). DNA of the CDR3: TGTGCCAGCAGTCCGGGACGTCTTCCTCGGGGACTCGAATCGGATACGCAGTATTTT. This codes for CASSPGRLPRGLESDTQYF.